This entry lists 2 T cell receptor beta chains sequenced from one sample in a study of tumor and adjacent non-tumor tissue in lung cancer. RNA was extracted from bulk tissue without any cell sorting. This non-tumor lung sample came from over 3 cm beyond the tumor edge. TCRbeta libraries were built with three rounds of nested PCR, modified from ARM-PCR. MiXCR was run by TCRdb on the multiplex PCR reads, yielding one entry per CDR3 protein. The table records about 110,000 distinct CDR3 sequences, 60% to 70% of them present only once. The sequenced material came from distant non-tumor lung tissue. These receptor sequences come from a man aged 60 to 75 with non-small cell lung cancer.

This clonotype was observed a handful of times. This may come from a read error, since a much larger clone is one base off. The chain carries TRBV6-5 and TRBJ2-7; unclear D gene. Looked up from germline, CDR1 is MNHEY and CDR2 is SVGAGI. The CDR3 loop spans 14 amino acids. The CDR3 protein is CTSSYSMSQYEQYF. As DNA, the CDR3 is TGTACCAGCAGTTACTCGATGAGTCAGTACGAGCAGTACTTC.

Points on this clonotype: A junction boundary mismatches the germline segment, possibly from a read error. V usage is TRBV11-2 and J usage is TRBJ2-5; possibly TRBD1 or TRBD2 for D (5 bases each). CDR3 size: 15 residues. Germline lookup yields CDR1 SGHAT and CDR2 FQNNGV. CDR3 sequence: CASNLVPPRGEIQYF. CDR3 DNA: TGTGCCAGCAACTTAGTCCCCCCAAGGGGAGAGATCCAGTACTTC.